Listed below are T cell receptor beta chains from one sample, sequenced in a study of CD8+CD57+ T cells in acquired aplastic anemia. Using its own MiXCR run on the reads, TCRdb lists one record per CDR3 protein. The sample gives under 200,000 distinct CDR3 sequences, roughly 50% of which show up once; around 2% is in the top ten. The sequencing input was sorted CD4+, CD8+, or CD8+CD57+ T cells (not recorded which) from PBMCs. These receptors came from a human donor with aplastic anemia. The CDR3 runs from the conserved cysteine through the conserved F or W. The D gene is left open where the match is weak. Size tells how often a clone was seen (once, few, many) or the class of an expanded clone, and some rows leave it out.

CDR3 DNA: TGTGCCACCCGTGGGACAGGGAACAATGAGCAGTTCTTC
CDR3 protein: CATRGTGNNEQFF
D gene: TRBD1
V gene: TRBV24-1
J gene: TRBJ2-1
clone size: NA

CDR3 DNA: TGTGCCAGCAGCCCCGTCCCAGATACGCAGTATTTT
CDR3 protein: CASSPVPDTQYF
D gene: NA
V gene: TRBV7-9
J gene: TRBJ2-3
clone size: many

CDR3 DNA: TGTGCCACCAGAAGGGACAGCTCCTACGAGCAGTACTTC
CDR3 protein: CATRRDSSYEQYF
D gene: TRBD1
V gene: TRBV24-1
J gene: TRBJ2-7
clone size: NA

CDR3 DNA: TGCGCCAGCAGCTTGGATAGGGGGCTGGACGGCTACACCTTC
CDR3 protein: CASSLDRGLDGYTF
D gene: TRBD1
V gene: TRBV5-1
J gene: TRBJ1-2
clone size: NA

CDR3 DNA: TGTGCCAGCAGTGAAGGTCTGGATTATTCACCCCTCCACTTT
CDR3 protein: CASSEGLDYSPLHF
D gene: NA
V gene: TRBV2
J gene: TRBJ1-6
clone size: few

CDR3 DNA: TGTGCCAGCAGTTCCCTGGGCGGCACAGATACGCAGTATTTT
CDR3 protein: CASSSLGGTDTQYF
D gene: NA
V gene: TRBV2
J gene: TRBJ2-3
clone size: few

CDR3 DNA: TGCAGTGCTCGACGTATTGGAGACATTGCCTTAGATCAGCCCCAGCATTTT
CDR3 protein: CSARRIGDIALDQPQHF
D gene: NA
V gene: TRBV20-1
J gene: TRBJ1-5
clone size: NA

CDR3 DNA: TGTGCCAGCAGTCCGGTGTTGGTAGGATCCTACGAGCAGTACTTC
CDR3 protein: CASSPVLVGSYEQYF
D gene: NA
V gene: TRBV28
J gene: TRBJ2-7
clone size: NA

CDR3 DNA: TGTGCCAGTAGTATGGGGGTTAGCAATCAGCCCCAGCATTTT
CDR3 protein: CASSMGVSNQPQHF
D gene: NA
V gene: TRBV19
J gene: TRBJ1-5
clone size: NA

CDR3 DNA: TGTGCCAGCAGTAGGACAGTGGGATTCTACGAGCAGTACTTC
CDR3 protein: CASSRTVGFYEQYF
D gene: NA
V gene: TRBV2
J gene: TRBJ2-7
clone size: NA

CDR3 DNA: TGCAGTGGAGTGGGGCCCACAGATACGCAGTATTTT
CDR3 protein: CSGVGPTDTQYF
D gene: NA
V gene: TRBV20-1
J gene: TRBJ2-3
clone size: NA

CDR3 DNA: TGTGCCAGCAGATCCGGAGAGGGGAGGACTGAAGCTTTCTTT
CDR3 protein: CASRSGEGRTEAFF
D gene: NA
V gene: TRBV9
J gene: TRBJ1-1
clone size: NA

CDR3 DNA: TGCGCCAGCAGCTTGCGGCGGGGCACTGAAGCTTTCTTT
CDR3 protein: CASSLRRGTEAFF
D gene: NA
V gene: TRBV5-1
J gene: TRBJ1-1
clone size: once

CDR3 DNA: TGTGCCAGCAGTCGCGACACAGGCGGAGGAAACACCATATATTTT
CDR3 protein: CASSRDTGGGNTIYF
D gene: NA
V gene: TRBV7-2
J gene: TRBJ1-3
clone size: NA